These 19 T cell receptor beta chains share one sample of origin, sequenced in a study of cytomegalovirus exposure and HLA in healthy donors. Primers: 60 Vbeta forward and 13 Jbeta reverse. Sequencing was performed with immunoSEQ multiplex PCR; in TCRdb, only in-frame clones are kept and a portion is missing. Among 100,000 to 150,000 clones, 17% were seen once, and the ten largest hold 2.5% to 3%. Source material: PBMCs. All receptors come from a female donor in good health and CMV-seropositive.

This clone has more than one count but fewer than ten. The CDR3 sequence: CASSPGTVAATDTQYF. As DNA, the CDR3 is TGCGCCAGCAGCCCTGGGACAGTGGCAGCCACAGATACGCAGTATTTT. This sequence joins TRBV5-1 and TRBJ2-3; TRBD1 matches at 7 bases. CDR1 and CDR2 (germline): SGHRS, YFSETQ. The CDR3 length is 16 residues. Losses at the gene ends were 4 bases for V and 2 bases for J; bases not matched to a gene: 10.

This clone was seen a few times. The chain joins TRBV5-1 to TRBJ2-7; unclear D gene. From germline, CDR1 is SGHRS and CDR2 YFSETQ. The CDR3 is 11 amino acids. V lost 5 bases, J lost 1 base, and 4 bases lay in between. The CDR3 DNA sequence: TGCGCCAGCAGGAGGTCCTACGAGCAGTACTTC. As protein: CASRRSYEQYF.

CDR3 protein: CASSRTQGRQETQYF. In DNA, the CDR3 is TGTGCCAGCAGCCGAACCCAGGGTCGGCAAGAGACCCAGTACTTC. V gene TRBV11-2 combines with J gene TRBJ2-5; D might be TRBD1 (5 bases). V was clipped by 5 bases and J by 2 bases, with 15 bases between them. Germline V gene sequence: CDR1 SGHAT, CDR2 FQNNGV. This CDR3 spans 15 amino acids.

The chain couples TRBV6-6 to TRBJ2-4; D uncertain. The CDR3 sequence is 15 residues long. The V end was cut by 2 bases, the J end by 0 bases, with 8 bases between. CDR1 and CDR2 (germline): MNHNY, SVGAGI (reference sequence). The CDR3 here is CASSYQEVAKNIQYF. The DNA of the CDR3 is TGTGCCAGCAGTTACCAGGAAGTAGCCAAAAACATTCAGTACTTC.

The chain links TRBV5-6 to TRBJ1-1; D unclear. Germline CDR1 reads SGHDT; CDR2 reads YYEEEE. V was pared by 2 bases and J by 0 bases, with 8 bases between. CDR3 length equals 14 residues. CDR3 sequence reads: CASSFQMLNTEAFF. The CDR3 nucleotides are TGTGCCAGCAGCTTTCAGATGTTGAACACTGAAGCTTTCTTT.

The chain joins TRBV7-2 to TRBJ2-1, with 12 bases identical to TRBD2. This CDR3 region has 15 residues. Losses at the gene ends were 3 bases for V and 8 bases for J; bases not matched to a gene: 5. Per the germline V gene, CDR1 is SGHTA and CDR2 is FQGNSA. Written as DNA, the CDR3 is TGTGCCAGCAGCTTTTCTAGCGGGGGGGCTTATGAGCAGTTCTTC. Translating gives CASSFSSGGAYEQFF.

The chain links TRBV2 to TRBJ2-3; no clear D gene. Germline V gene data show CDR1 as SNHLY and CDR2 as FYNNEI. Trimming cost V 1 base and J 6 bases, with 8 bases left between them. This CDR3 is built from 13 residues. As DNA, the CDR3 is TGTGCCAGCAGTGAAGTTGTTGAGGATACGCAGTATTTT. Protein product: CASSEVVEDTQYF.

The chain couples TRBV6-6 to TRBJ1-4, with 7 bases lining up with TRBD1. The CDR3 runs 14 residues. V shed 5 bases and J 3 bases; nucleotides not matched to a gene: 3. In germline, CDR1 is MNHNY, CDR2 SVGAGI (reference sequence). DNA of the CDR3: TGTGCCAGCAGTCTCAGGGGGTCTAATGAAAAACTGTTTTTT. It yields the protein CASSLRGSNEKLFF.

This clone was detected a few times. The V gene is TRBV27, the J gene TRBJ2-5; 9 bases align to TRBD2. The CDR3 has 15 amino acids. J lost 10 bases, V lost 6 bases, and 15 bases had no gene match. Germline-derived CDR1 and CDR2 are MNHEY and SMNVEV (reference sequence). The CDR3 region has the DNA TGTGCCAGCAGACCTTATCCGGGACTAGCACTTCTCCAGTACTTC. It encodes CASRPYPGLALLQYF.

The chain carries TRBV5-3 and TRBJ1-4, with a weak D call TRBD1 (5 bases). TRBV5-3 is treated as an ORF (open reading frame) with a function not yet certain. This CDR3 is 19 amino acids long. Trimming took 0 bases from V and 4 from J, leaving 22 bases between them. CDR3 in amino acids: CARSLDLRTRTTYNEKLFF. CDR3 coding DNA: TGTGCCAGAAGCTTGGATTTAAGGACTAGGACAACCTATAATGAAAAACTGTTTTTT.

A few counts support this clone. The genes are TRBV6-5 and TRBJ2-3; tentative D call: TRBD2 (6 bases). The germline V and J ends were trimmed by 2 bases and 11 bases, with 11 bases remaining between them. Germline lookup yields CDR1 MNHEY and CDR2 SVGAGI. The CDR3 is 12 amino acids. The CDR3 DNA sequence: TGTGCCAGCAGTTACCGTGGCGGGGAGCAGTATTTT. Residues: CASSYRGGEQYF.

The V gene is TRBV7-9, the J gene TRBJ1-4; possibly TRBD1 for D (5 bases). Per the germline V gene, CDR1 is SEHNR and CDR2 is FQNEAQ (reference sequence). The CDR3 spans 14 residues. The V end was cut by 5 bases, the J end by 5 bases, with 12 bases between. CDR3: CASSRRAGNEKLFF. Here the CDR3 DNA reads TGTGCCAGCAGCCGCAGGGCCGGGAATGAAAAACTGTTTTTT.

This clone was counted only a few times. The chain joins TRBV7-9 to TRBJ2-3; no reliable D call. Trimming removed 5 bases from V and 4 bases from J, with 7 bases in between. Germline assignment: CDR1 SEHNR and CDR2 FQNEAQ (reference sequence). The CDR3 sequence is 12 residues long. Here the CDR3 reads CASSPVADTQYF. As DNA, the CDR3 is TGTGCCAGCAGCCCCGTCGCAGATACGCAGTATTTT.

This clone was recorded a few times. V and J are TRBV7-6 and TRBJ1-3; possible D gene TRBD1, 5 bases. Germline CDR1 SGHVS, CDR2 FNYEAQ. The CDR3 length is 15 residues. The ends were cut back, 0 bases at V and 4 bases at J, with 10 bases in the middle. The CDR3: CASSLASGRGNTIYF. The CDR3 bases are TGTGCCAGCAGCTTAGCGTCAGGGCGGGGAAACACCATATATTTT.

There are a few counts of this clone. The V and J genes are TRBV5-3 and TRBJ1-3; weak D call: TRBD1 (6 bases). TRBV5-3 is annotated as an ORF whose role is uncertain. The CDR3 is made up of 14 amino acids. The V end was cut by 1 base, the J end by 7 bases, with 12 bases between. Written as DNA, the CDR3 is TGTGCCAGAAGCTTGTACAGGGTACTGAACACCATATATTTT. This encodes CARSLYRVLNTIYF.

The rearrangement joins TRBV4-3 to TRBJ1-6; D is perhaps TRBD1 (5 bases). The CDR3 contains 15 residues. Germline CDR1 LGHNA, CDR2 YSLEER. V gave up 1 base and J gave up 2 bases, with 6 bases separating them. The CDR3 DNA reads TGCGCCAGCAGCCAAGGGGGGGCCTATAATTCACCCCTCCACTTT. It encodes CASSQGGAYNSPLHF.

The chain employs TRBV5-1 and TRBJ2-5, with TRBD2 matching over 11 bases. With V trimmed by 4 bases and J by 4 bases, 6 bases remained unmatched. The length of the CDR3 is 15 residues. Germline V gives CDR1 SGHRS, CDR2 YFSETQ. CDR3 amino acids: CASSGTSGSAETQYF. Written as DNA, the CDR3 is TGCGCCAGCAGCGGGACTAGCGGAAGCGCAGAGACCCAGTACTTC.

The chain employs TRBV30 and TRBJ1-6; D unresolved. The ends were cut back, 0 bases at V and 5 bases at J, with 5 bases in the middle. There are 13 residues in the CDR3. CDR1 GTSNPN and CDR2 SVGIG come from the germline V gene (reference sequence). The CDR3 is CAWSVQDNSPLHF. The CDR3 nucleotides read TGTGCCTGGAGTGTACAAGATAATTCACCCCTCCACTTT.

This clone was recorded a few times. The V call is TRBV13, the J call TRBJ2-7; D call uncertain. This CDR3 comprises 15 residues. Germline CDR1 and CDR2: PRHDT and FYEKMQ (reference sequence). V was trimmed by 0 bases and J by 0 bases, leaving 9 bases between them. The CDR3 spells CASSLGRLGSYEQYF. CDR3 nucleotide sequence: TGTGCCAGCAGCTTAGGCCGTCTAGGCTCCTACGAGCAGTACTTC.